Listed here are 14 T cell receptor beta chains from one sample, sequenced in a study of blood T cell repertoires in COVID-19 (dated by TCRdb to about 2020). Library generation was performed with the immunoSEQ multiplex PCR assay. Held by TCRdb, this immuneACCESS table contains in-frame sequences only and omits some clones. Under half of the omission traces to an unresolved V gene where checked; the cause of the rest is unknown. The sample includes around 82,000 clones, with 70% to 90% observed a single time. Clones ranked in the top ten supply 6.3% of the sample. Material: peripheral blood. These receptors originate from an elderly man with COVID-19, enrolled during active disease.

The chain carries TRBV12-3 or TRBV12-4 and TRBJ2-2, with D uncertain. The CDR3 has 12 amino acids. The ends were cut back, 6 bases at V and 5 bases at J, with 7 bases in the middle. As DNA, the CDR3 is TGTGCCAGCAGCCTGTTGACCGGGGAGCTGTTTTTT. Translated: CASSLLTGELFF.

The chain links TRBV5-4 to TRBJ2-5; no definite D call. The germline V gene has CDR1 SGHNT and CDR2 YYREEE (reference sequence). The V end was cut by 2 bases, the J end by 3 bases, with 8 bases between. The CDR3 loop spans 13 amino acids. DNA for the CDR3: TGTGCCAGCAGCTTAATCCTCGAAGAGACCCAGTACTTC. Translating gives CASSLILEETQYF.

Regarding this clone: The identical CDR3 is also encoded by other nucleotide sequences in the sample. V gene TRBV27 combines with J gene TRBJ1-1, with TRBD1 identical over 7 bases. The germline V gene has CDR1 MNHEY and CDR2 SMNVEV (reference sequence). CDR3 length equals 15 residues. V dropped 5 bases and J dropped 1; count of bases not matched to a gene: 7. In DNA, the CDR3 is TGTGCCAGCAGTCCGCTAGACAGGGCGAACACTGAAGCTTTCTTT. Protein product: CASSPLDRANTEAFF.

The chain has TRBV4-1 and TRBJ2-5; 9 bases map to TRBD1. This CDR3 comprises 15 residues. With V trimmed by 4 bases and J by 1 base, 4 bases remained unmatched. Germline CDR1 MGHRA, CDR2 YSYEKL. CDR3 nucleotide sequence: TGCGCCAGCAGCCCAGGACAGGGGCTCCAAGAGACCCAGTACTTC. This encodes CASSPGQGLQETQYF.

The chain is built from TRBV5-6 and TRBJ1-2; no clear D. Germline loops: CDR1 SGHDT, CDR2 YYEEEE. The CDR3 runs to 15 residues. Trimming cost V 6 bases and J 0 bases, with 15 bases left between them. The CDR3 protein is CASIPRVGTNYGYTF. The CDR3 nucleotides are TGTGCCAGCATCCCTCGGGTTGGCACTAACTATGGCTACACCTTC.

With regard to this clone: The junction and the germline gene differ at one end; a read error may be behind it. The chain joins TRBV6-6 to TRBJ1-1; 8 nucleotides align to TRBD1. The CDR3 sequence is 11 residues long. CDR1 is MNHNY, CDR2 SVGAGI, per germline (reference sequence). The CDR3 protein is CASSYRQGASF. The CDR3 nucleotides are TGTGCCAGCAGTTACCGGCAGGGGGCTTCCTTT.

The CDR3 loop reads CASSALQGPDGELFF. The CDR3 DNA follows: TGTGCCAGCAGCGCCCTACAGGGCCCCGACGGGGAGCTGTTTTTT. This chain links TRBV9 with TRBJ2-2; a weak D match, TRBD1 (6 bases). The CDR3 runs to 15 residues. Trimming cost V 3 bases and J 7 bases, with 16 bases left between them. In germline, CDR1 is SGDLS, CDR2 YYNGEE.

The chain uses TRBV4-2 and TRBJ2-1, with 11 bases aligning to TRBD2. The CDR3 extends over 15 amino acids. CDR1 and CDR2 (germline): LGHNA, YNFKEQ. The V gene end was trimmed by 3 bases and the J gene end by 4 bases; junction bases not matched to a gene: 2. The CDR3 reads CASSQTSGDYNEQFF. The CDR3 region has the DNA TGTGCCAGCAGCCAGACTAGCGGGGATTACAATGAGCAGTTCTTC.

This clone turned up a few times. The rearrangement links TRBV18 to TRBJ2-5; 9 bases are a match to TRBD1. In germline, CDR1 is KGHSH, CDR2 LQKENI. The trim removed 3 bases at V and 3 bases at J, leaving 8 bases unmatched. The CDR3 is 16 amino acids. CDR3 sequence (DNA): TGTGCCAGCTCACCGCAACCGGGACAGGGTAAAGAGACCCAGTACTTC. It specifies CASSPQPGQGKETQYF.

The rearrangement links TRBV4-1 to TRBJ2-3; the match to TRBD1 covers 7 bases. CDR1 and CDR2 from the germline V gene are MGHRA and YSYEKL. With 0 bases clipped from V and 3 bases from J, the junction kept 6 bases outside the gene matches. The CDR3 has 16 residues. The CDR3 sequence: CASSQEETGFTDTQYF. The CDR3 DNA reads TGCGCCAGCAGCCAAGAAGAGACAGGGTTTACAGATACGCAGTATTTT.

This rearrangement joins TRBV5-6 to TRBJ1-1; TRBD1 aligns across 11 bases. CDR1 SGHDT and CDR2 YYEEEE come from the germline V gene. The V segment lost 4 bases and the J segment 6 bases; nucleotides outside the gene matches: 11. The CDR3 covers 16 residues. In nucleotides, the CDR3 is TGTGCCAGCAGCCTAGGACAGGGGGCTTGGTTCGCTGAAGCTTTCTTT. Translation: CASSLGQGAWFAEAFF. Full variable domain (rest looked up from reference TRBV5-6 and TRBJ1-1): DAGVTQSPTHLIKTRGQQVTLRCSPKSGHDTVSWYQQALGQGPQFIFQYYEEEERQRGNFPDRFSGHQFPNYSSELNVNALLLGDSALYLCASSLGQGAWFAEAFFGQGTRLTVV.

The DNA of the CDR3 is TGTGCCAGCAGCTCACGACAGACGATGAACACTGAAGCTTTCTTT. Amino acids: CASSSRQTMNTEAFF. The rearrangement links TRBV7-9 to TRBJ1-1; perhaps TRBD1 as D (5 bases). This CDR3 comprises 15 residues. The V and J ends lost 4 bases and 0 bases respectively, with 12 bases between them. Germline V lookup: CDR1 SEHNR, CDR2 FQNEAQ (reference sequence).

This clone came up once. The junction differs from germline at one of its ends, possibly a read error. The rearrangement uses TRBV18 and TRBJ1-1, with D possibly matching TRBD1 (5 bases). This CDR3 comprises 15 residues. The germline V gene encodes CDR1 KGHSH and CDR2 LQKENI. CDR3 in amino acids: CASSPLREGDTEAFF. In nucleotides, the CDR3 is TGTGCCAGTTCACCACTTAGGGAAGGGGACACTGAAGCTTTCTTT.

The chain has TRBV29-1 and TRBJ1-5; D is unclear. Germline assignment: CDR1 SQVTM and CDR2 ANQGSEA. Between the trimmed V and J ends, which lost 6 bases and 0 bases, there was a span of 9 bases. This CDR3 spans 13 amino acids. The CDR3 sequence: CSVSGSSNQPQHF. The DNA for the CDR3 is TGCAGCGTCTCAGGATCTAGCAATCAGCCCCAGCATTTT.